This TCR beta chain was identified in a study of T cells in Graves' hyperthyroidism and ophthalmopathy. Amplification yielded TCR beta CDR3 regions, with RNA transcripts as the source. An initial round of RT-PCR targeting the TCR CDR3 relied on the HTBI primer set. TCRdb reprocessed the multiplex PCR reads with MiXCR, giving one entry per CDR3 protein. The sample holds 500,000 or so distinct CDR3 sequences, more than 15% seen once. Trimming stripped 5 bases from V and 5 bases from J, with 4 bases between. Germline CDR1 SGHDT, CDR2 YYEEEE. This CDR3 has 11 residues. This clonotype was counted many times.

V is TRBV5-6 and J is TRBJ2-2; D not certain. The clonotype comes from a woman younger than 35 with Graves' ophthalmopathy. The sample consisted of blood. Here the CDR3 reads CASSVTGELFF. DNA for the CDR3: TGTGCCAGCAGTGTAACCGGGGAGCTGTTTTTT.